This T cell receptor (beta chain) was recovered during a study of radiation and T cells in renal cell carcinoma. Study at large: Nephrectomy followed 15 Gy stereotactic body radiation by 4 weeks. Study conclusions and caveats: In blood, top tumor clones expanded by 2 weeks, shrinking by 4. Pretreatment tumor biopsies were lacking, so baseline clonotypes are unknown.

Turning to this clone: Its target is not known.

Time point in this sample: baseline pretreatment blood. Noted treatment: 15 Gy SBRT to primary tumor, nephrectomy 4 weeks later. The data were produced by immunoSEQ multiplex PCR, yet TCRdb's version contains in-frame clones alone and is incomplete. There are roughly 130,000 clones in the sample; 70% to 90% occur only once, and around 11% lies in the top ten. This CDR3 is built from 15 residues. Deletions cut 2 bases from V and 7 bases from J, with 17 bases between. Germline values: CDR1 LNHNV, CDR2 YYDKDF (reference sequence). The sequencing used blood, collected from a patient whose treatment included radiotherapy and nephrectomy. The chain links TRBV15 to TRBJ1-2; weak D call: TRBD1 (5 bases). This receptor was taken from a woman in her fifties or sixties with renal cell carcinoma. CDR3 sequence: CATSRSGIWQGGYTF. The CDR3 region has the DNA TGTGCCACCAGCAGATCAGGGATTTGGCAGGGTGGCTACACCTTC.